One sample yielded the 5 T cell receptor beta chains listed below, sequenced in a study of T cells in Graves' hyperthyroidism and ophthalmopathy. RNA transcripts served as the template for amplifying TCR beta CDR3 regions. The TCR CDR3 was amplified in a first-round RT-PCR using the HTBI primer set. Each CDR3 protein is one row after TCRdb ran MiXCR on the multiplex PCR reads. The table shows just under 750,000 distinct CDR3 sequences, with roughly 32% occurring only once. The sequenced sample was blood. All receptors come from a woman in her 40s with Graves' hyperthyroidism.

The sample holds many counts of this clonotype. The CDR3 protein is CASSLDMRETQYF. The DNA of the CDR3 is TGTGCCAGCAGCTTGGACATGAGAGAGACCCAGTACTTC. The chain employs TRBV7-9 and TRBJ2-5; D may be TRBD1 (5 bases). Trimming removed 3 bases from V and 4 bases from J, with 9 bases in between. The germline V gene encodes CDR1 SEHNR and CDR2 FQNEAQ (reference sequence). The CDR3 contains 13 residues.

The sample holds a few counts of this clonotype. The junction departs from germline at one end; a sequencing error may be responsible. The chain uses TRBV15 and TRBJ1-6, with no clear D. This CDR3 is built from 17 residues. Germline V CDR1 and CDR2: LNHNV, YYDKDF (reference sequence). CDR3 sequence reads: CASSQRVLELSNSPLHF. The CDR3 DNA reads TGCGCCAGCAGCCAAAGGGTATTGGAACTAAGTAATTCACCCCTCCACTTT.

The J gene is TRBJ1-1, the V gene TRBV2; 11 nucleotides match TRBD1. The V and J ends lost 8 bases and 4 bases, in that order; junction bases with no gene match: 12. Germline V CDR1 and CDR2: SNHLY, FYNNEI. This CDR3 comprises 16 residues. The CDR3 protein is CASSRAGTGGRTEAFF. CDR3 sequence (DNA): TGTGCCAGCTCACGAGCCGGGACAGGGGGACGCACTGAAGCTTTCTTT.

Worth noting for this clonotype: At one end, the junction sequence differs from germline, possibly due to a read error. The V gene is TRBV7-2, the J gene TRBJ1-2, with a weak D call TRBD1 (6 bases). The CDR3 is made up of 12 amino acids. Per germline, CDR1 SGHTA and CDR2 FQGNSA. In nucleotides, the CDR3 is TGTGACAGCACAGGGCTCGCCTATGGCTACACCTTC. This translates into CDSTGLAYGYTF.

In this sample, this clonotype turned up many times. The chain uses TRBV6-5 and TRBJ2-7, with D unclear. The V gene lost 2 bases and the J gene lost 4 bases, with 6 bases spanning the gap. The CDR3 loop spans 12 amino acids. Germline CDR1 reads MNHEY; CDR2 reads SVGAGI. The CDR3: CASSYGEYEQYF. The CDR3, as DNA: TGTGCCAGCAGTTACGGAGAATACGAGCAGTACTTC.